This T cell receptor (beta chain) was recovered during a study of OX40 agonist ivuxolimab in advanced cancers. The CDR3 runs 12 residues. The germline V and J ends were trimmed by 3 bases and 16 bases, with 16 bases remaining between them. Germline CDR1 GTSNPN, CDR2 SVGIG (reference sequence). This clone has more than one count but fewer than ten. TCRdb's table, derived via immunoSEQ multiplex PCR, lists solely in-frame clones and lacks some. Of approximately 60,000 clones listed, around 84% were seen once; the top ten hold roughly 0.6%. Material: CD4+ or CD8+ T cells sorted from blood, obtained in a trial of the OX40 agonist ivuxolimab. The genes are TRBV30 and TRBJ1-6; possible D gene TRBD1, 6 bases. The receptor was derived from an adult with an advanced solid tumor such as melanoma, head and neck, liver or kidney cancer. As DNA, the CDR3 is TGTGCCTGGAGAATGGGGGGGCAACGGCTCCACTTT. This translates into CAWRMGGQRLHF.